What follows are 14 T cell receptor beta chains derived from one specimen sequenced in a study of blood T cell repertoires in COVID-19. The method was immunoSEQ multiplex PCR; TCRdb's version includes in-frame clones alone and lacks a portion of them. The table records around 280,000 clones, nearly 90% of them present only once. Sequenced: PBMCs or T cells enriched from blood (not recorded which). The receptors come from a young woman with acute COVID-19.

The CDR3 bases are TGTGCCAGCACCACGGGACAGGGGGTCCACGAGCAGTACTTC. Translating gives CASTTGQGVHEQYF. The rearrangement uses TRBV27 and TRBJ2-7, with TRBD1 identical over 11 bases. Trimming cost V 7 bases and J 5 bases; bases outside gene matches: 7. This CDR3 has 14 residues. CDR1 is MNHEY and CDR2 is SMNVEV in the germline V gene (reference sequence).

The CDR3 region is CASKEDGGSSYNEQFF. In DNA, the CDR3 is TGTGCCAGCAAAGAGGATGGCGGGAGCTCCTACAATGAGCAGTTCTTC. V gene TRBV19 combines with J gene TRBJ2-1, with 7 bases that match TRBD2. The J segment lost 0 bases and the V segment lost 9 bases, leaving 11 bases of the junction unmatched. Germline V lookup: CDR1 LNHDA, CDR2 SQIVND (reference sequence). The length of the CDR3 is 16 residues.

The chain carries TRBV4-1 and TRBJ2-2; 9 bases align to TRBD2. J lost 6 bases, V lost 1 base, and 9 bases had no gene match. The germline V gene encodes CDR1 MGHRA and CDR2 YSYEKL. The CDR3 runs to 17 residues. The CDR3 loop is CASSQVKLAGEAGELFF. CDR3 nucleotide sequence: TGCGCCAGCAGCCAAGTTAAATTAGCGGGAGAGGCCGGGGAGCTGTTTTTT.

J is TRBJ1-6 and V is TRBV6-5, with D possibly being TRBD1 (5 bases). Germline loops: CDR1 MNHEY, CDR2 SVGAGI. V lost 8 bases to trimming and J lost 4 bases, with 12 bases between them. The CDR3 sequence is 14 residues long. The CDR3 here is CASSSRQYNSPLHF. The DNA of the CDR3 is TGTGCCAGCTCATCAAGACAGTATAATTCACCCCTCCACTTT.

V gene TRBV29-1 combines with J gene TRBJ1-3, with no clear D. Germline V CDR1 and CDR2: SQVTM, ANQGSEA. The CDR3 is 12 residues long. V dropped 7 bases and J dropped 2 bases, with 9 bases sitting between them. DNA for the CDR3: TGCAGCGCCCAGACAACTGGAAACACCATATATTTT. Residues: CSAQTTGNTIYF.

The chain carries TRBV28 and TRBJ2-1, with D maybe TRBD1 (6 bases). CDR1 is MDHEN, CDR2 SYDVKM, per germline. V lost 6 bases, J lost 7 bases, and 13 bases lay in between. The CDR3 runs to 13 residues. The CDR3 bases are TGTGCCAGCAGCAGACAGGTCCTGAATGAGCAGTTCTTC. It specifies CASSRQVLNEQFF.

This clone was seen a few times. The CDR3 DNA reads TGTGCCAGCAGTTTATCCTCTGTGGGGGGCTACAATGAGCAGTTCTTC. Residues: CASSLSSVGGYNEQFF. The rearrangement links TRBV28 to TRBJ2-1, with TRBD2 as a possible D gene (6 bases). The germline V gene encodes CDR1 MDHEN and CDR2 SYDVKM. Trimming stripped 1 base from V and 3 bases from J, with 13 bases between. This CDR3 is built from 16 residues.

The rearrangement links TRBV12-3 or TRBV12-4 to TRBJ2-1; 9 positions agree with TRBD1. The CDR3 consists of 12 residues. Trimming removed 6 bases from V and 9 bases from J; junction bases left unmatched: 3. CDR3 bases: TGTGCCAGCAGCTGGACAGGGGCTGAGCAGTTCTTC. It translates to CASSWTGAEQFF.

V and J are TRBV28 and TRBJ1-2, with a weak D call TRBD1 (5 bases). Germline V gene data show CDR1 as MDHEN and CDR2 as SYDVKM. The CDR3 is made up of 12 amino acids. Trimming took off 5 bases at V and 4 bases at J, with 8 bases between the two ends. The CDR3 DNA reads as TGTGCCAGCAGTCAAGACAGCTATGGCTACACCTTC. Translated, it gives CASSQDSYGYTF.

This chain uses TRBV27 with TRBJ2-1; a weak D match, TRBD1 (5 bases). Per germline, CDR1 MNHEY and CDR2 SMNVEV (reference sequence). The CDR3 is made up of 18 amino acids. V was trimmed by 5 bases and J by 0 bases, leaving 20 bases between them. As DNA, the CDR3 is TGTGCCAGCAGTCACAGCTCAGGGTTTAGAGCCTCCTACAATGAGCAGTTCTTC. Protein: CASSHSSGFRASYNEQFF.

This chain's CDR3 is CASSPRQGKEAFF. CDR3 DNA sequence: TGTGCCAGCAGCCCGAGACAGGGTAAGGAAGCTTTCTTT. The chain uses TRBV7-3 and TRBJ1-1; 7 bases fit TRBD1. Germline assignment: CDR1 SGHTA and CDR2 FQGTGA. The CDR3 contains 13 residues. V was clipped by 5 bases and J by 8 bases; unmatched bases: 8. Variable domain in full (rest from reference TRBV7-3 and TRBJ1-1): GAGVSQTPSNKVTEKGKYVELRCDPISGHTALYWYRQSLGQGPEFLIYFQGTGAADDSGLPNDRFFAVRPEGSVSTLKIQRTERGDSAVYLCASSPRQGKEAFFGQGTRLTVV.

The chain combines TRBV27 with TRBJ1-2, with D possibly TRBD1 on 5 matching bases. From germline, CDR1 is MNHEY and CDR2 SMNVEV (reference sequence). V was pared by 4 bases and J by 5 bases, with 14 bases between. CDR3 size: 14 residues. This chain's CDR3 is CASSYGRASYGYTF. In DNA form, the CDR3 reads TGTGCCAGCAGTTATGGCAGGGCTTCGTATGGCTACACCTTC.

The CDR3 region is CASRATDTQYF. CDR3 bases: TGCGCCAGCCGCGCGACAGATACGCAGTATTTT. This chain joins TRBV5-1 and TRBJ2-3; D is unclear. V lost 7 bases to trimming and J lost 3 bases, with 6 bases between them. Looked up from germline, CDR1 is SGHRS and CDR2 is YFSETQ. The CDR3 runs to 11 residues. Full variable domain (rest looked up from reference TRBV5-1 and TRBJ2-3): KAGVTQTPRYLIKTRGQQVTLSCSPISGHRSVSWYQQTPGQGLQFLFEYFSETQRNKGNFPGRFSGRQFSNSRSEMNVSTLELGDSALYLCASRATDTQYFGPGTRLTVL.

This clone was counted many times. The chain employs TRBV5-1 and TRBJ2-7, with D possibly being TRBD1 (5 bases). Deletions cut 0 bases from V and 3 bases from J, with 10 bases between. Germline V lookup: CDR1 SGHRS, CDR2 YFSETQ. The CDR3 contains 14 residues. The CDR3 reads CASSLGGGYYEQYF. DNA for the CDR3: TGCGCCAGCAGCTTGGGGGGCGGCTACTACGAGCAGTACTTC.